This T cell receptor (beta chain) appears in the sequencing data of a study of blood T cell repertoires in COVID-19 (dated by TCRdb to the early 2020s). Background on the whole study: Samples from collaborators originated in the United States, Italy and Spain and spanned both the acute and convalescent phases of COVID-19. A de-identified subject ID, COVID-19 status, age in years and sex were almost always included in the sample metadata. The repertoires were made available in a free public database intended to serve as a resource for research on the immune response to SARS-CoV-2. Samples were obtained from the ongoing ImmuneRACE study (first 160 participants) and from about 1,300 subjects provided by 6 global collaborators. Deeply sampled blood TCRbeta repertoires from subjects exposed to, actively infected with, or recovered from COVID-19 were included in the dataset. HLA class I and class II types, where available, came from metadata supplied by the sample provider rather than from assay-based typing. The prospective study material was composed of cDNA or gDNA derived from T cells, B-cell-depleted T cells, or PBMCs. Paper-wide results and their limitations: How much clinical and demographic metadata was included differed by source and by participant, and the metadata was provided uncurated.

Concerning this clone itself: What this receptor recognizes is not known. Nothing much larger sits one base from this clone, and base qualities are not available.

The immunoSEQ Assay, a bias-controlled multiplex PCR, was used to amplify TCRbeta CDR3 regions from genomic DNA. On the authors' methods: Nucleated cell counts per sample were estimated from amplification of reference gene primers within the assay. Sequence reads were collapsed and filtered to measure the absolute abundance of every unique TCRbeta CDR3 rearrangement. For each sample, productive Simpson clonality was calculated as the square root of Simpson's diversity index over productive rearrangements. As stored in TCRdb, this immuneACCESS dataset retains in-frame rearrangements with V and J assigned. A fraction of the clones does not appear; measured against another copy, unresolved V genes explain less than half of the discrepancy, and the remainder lacks a known reason. For V, J and clone size, that table is used; D and trimming come from the DNA. The sample yields roughly 78,000 clones; about 89% were counted once. The ten largest clones represent roughly 2% of the sample.

Cut back by 6 bases and 7 bases, the V and J ends lie 15 bases apart. There are 13 amino acids in the CDR3, from cysteine to phenylalanine inclusive. The only DNA kept is the CDR3, 39 bases in frame from the first base. Each collaborating institution followed its own protocols to collect whole blood in K2EDTA tubes. For TCRbeta analysis, collaborators shipped samples in one of three forms: frozen whole blood, isolated PBMCs, or DNA extracted from either of those sample types. The sequenced sample was peripheral blood. The TCR originated in a woman in her sixties with acute or convalescent COVID-19. This receptor chain uses TRBV12-3 or TRBV12-4 and TRBJ1-2; TRBD1 is perhaps the D gene, given 6 matching bases. The CDR3 sequence is CASSPSRGFGYTF. The DNA sequence is given as TGTGCCAGCAGCCCCTCGAGGGGGTTTGGCTACACCTTC.